These 21 T cell receptor beta chains were all obtained from the same sample, sequenced in a study of CD8 T cells in Susac syndrome. cDNA came from roughly 0.53 to 1 ug RNA primed by random hexamers. From the immunoSEQ multiplex PCR reads, TCRdb called clonotypes with MiXCR, one entry per CDR3 protein. The sample records about 120,000 distinct CDR3 sequences, around 95% being singletons. Sequenced material: CD4+ T cells from PBMCs. These receptors were collected from a human donor in good health.

The chain combines TRBV19 with TRBJ1-4, with D perhaps TRBD1 (6 bases). Trimming stripped 6 bases from V and 3 bases from J, with 11 bases between. In germline, CDR1 is LNHDA, CDR2 SQIVND (reference sequence). The length of the CDR3 is 14 residues. The CDR3 sequence is CASRTDSANEKLFF. The DNA of the CDR3 is TGTGCCAGTAGGACGGACAGCGCTAATGAAAAACTGTTTTTT.

This clonotype was counted once. The chain links TRBV7-9 to TRBJ1-2, with unresolved D. There are 14 residues in the CDR3. Trimming left V 5 bases short and J 4 bases short, with 14 bases between. CDR1 and CDR2 from the germline V gene are SEHNR and FQNEAQ (reference sequence). CDR3 sequence: CASSPQTVGYGYTF. CDR3 nucleotide sequence: TGTGCCAGCAGCCCTCAAACGGTGGGCTATGGCTACACCTTC.

The chain is built from TRBV3-1 and TRBJ1-5; possibly TRBD1 for D (6 bases). Germline values: CDR1 LGHDT, CDR2 YNNKEL (reference sequence). Trimming took off 0 bases at V and 8 bases at J, with 11 bases between the two ends. This CDR3 spans 14 amino acids. The CDR3 DNA reads as TGTGCCAGCAGCCAAGATATACAGGGAGAGCCCCAGCATTTT. Translation: CASSQDIQGEPQHF.

V is TRBV18 and J is TRBJ2-7; D is unresolved. The CDR3 has 13 residues. Germline V gives CDR1 KGHSH, CDR2 LQKENI. Trimming pared 3 bases from V and 6 bases from J, leaving 12 bases between. CDR3: CASSPPGWTEQYF. The CDR3 coding sequence is TGTGCCAGCTCACCGCCGGGCTGGACCGAGCAGTACTTC.

The CDR3 DNA reads TGTGCCAGTAGTATTTTGAGGGAAGACCAGCCCCAGCATTTT. It specifies CASSILREDQPQHF. The chain employs TRBV19 and TRBJ1-5; D call uncertain. CDR3 length: 14 residues. Deletions cut 3 bases from V and 7 bases from J, with 13 bases between. Germline assignment: CDR1 LNHDA and CDR2 SQIVND (reference sequence). Filled out from reference TRBV19 and TRBJ1-5, the complete variable domain reads DGGITQSPKYLFRKEGQNVTLSCEQNLNHDAMYWYRQDPGQGLRLIYYSQIVNDFQKGDIAEGYSVSREKKESFPLTVTSAQKNPTAFYLCASSILREDQPQHFGDGTRLSIL.

V gene TRBV27 combines with J gene TRBJ2-3; D may correspond to TRBD1 or TRBD2 (5 bases each). The germline gives CDR1 MNHEY, CDR2 SMNVEV (reference sequence). The CDR3 spans 14 residues. V was clipped by 2 bases and J by 2 bases, with 8 bases between them. The chain's CDR3 is CASSLPGTTDTQYF. The CDR3 DNA sequence: TGTGCCAGCAGTTTACCAGGGACCACAGATACGCAGTATTTT.

The chain links TRBV19 to TRBJ1-2, with a possible D match to TRBD1 (5 bases). Germline CDR1 reads LNHDA; CDR2 reads SQIVND (reference sequence). This CDR3 is 15 amino acids long. V shed 9 bases and J shed 0 bases, with 17 bases lying between them. CDR3 in DNA: TGTGCCAGCCTCCCCAGCGGGGGAGCTAACTATGGCTACACCTTC. This encodes CASLPSGGANYGYTF. Based on the CDR3 plus reference TRBV19 and TRBJ1-2, the full variable domain is DGGITQSPKYLFRKEGQNVTLSCEQNLNHDAMYWYRQDPGQGLRLIYYSQIVNDFQKGDIAEGYSVSREKKESFPLTVTSAQKNPTAFYLCASLPSGGANYGYTFGSGTRLTVV.

The gene calls are TRBV20-1 and TRBJ2-6; TRBD1 matches 7 bases. The V and J ends lost 6 bases and 3 bases, in that order; junction bases with no gene match: 5. The CDR3 has 14 residues. CDR1 DFQATT and CDR2 SNEGSKA come from the germline V gene (reference sequence). This CDR3 reads CSAKQGSGANVLTF. The CDR3 DNA follows: TGCAGTGCAAAACAGGGGAGTGGGGCCAACGTCCTGACTTTC.

The V gene is TRBV2, the J gene TRBJ2-5, with TRBD2 identical over 7 bases. Germline V gives CDR1 SNHLY, CDR2 FYNNEI. The CDR3 is made up of 17 amino acids. V lost 4 bases and J lost 1; bases outside the gene matches: 12. CDR3 nucleotide sequence: TGTGCCAGCAGTGCCTTCGGGGCGGGAGTACCCCAAGAGACCCAGTACTTC. Amino acid sequence: CASSAFGAGVPQETQYF. The full variable domain, completed using reference TRBV2 and TRBJ2-5, is EPEVTQTPSHQVTQMGQEVILRCVPISNHLYFYWYRQILGQKVEFLVSFYNNEISEKSEIFDDQFSVERPDGSNFTLKIRSTKLEDSAMYFCASSAFGAGVPQETQYFGPGTRLLVL.

The chain uses TRBV20-1 and TRBJ2-1; maybe TRBD2 (6 bases). The CDR3 consists of 14 residues. Germline lookup yields CDR1 DFQATT and CDR2 SNEGSKA (reference sequence). V lost 4 bases and J 0 bases, leaving 10 bases between the germline ends. CDR3 DNA: TGCAGTGCTACCCCGGGACTCTCCTACAATGAGCAGTTCTTC. This translates into CSATPGLSYNEQFF.

The chain is built from TRBV2 and TRBJ2-1; tentatively, D is TRBD2 (7 bases). This CDR3 is 13 amino acids long. The germline CDR1 and CDR2 sequences are SNHLY and FYNNEI. V dropped 6 bases and J dropped 8 bases, with 14 bases sitting between them. The CDR3 sequence is CASRMVGGHEQFF. CDR3 nucleotides: TGTGCCAGCAGGATGGTGGGGGGGCATGAGCAGTTCTTC.

The rearrangement links TRBV24-1 to TRBJ2-2, with TRBD1 matching 10 bases. Trimming cost V 4 bases and J 2 bases; bases outside gene matches: 9. The germline V gene has CDR1 KGHDR and CDR2 SFDVKD. The CDR3 covers 18 residues. This CDR3 is CATSEAPGTGANTGELFF. CDR3 in DNA: TGTGCCACCAGTGAAGCGCCCGGGACAGGGGCTAACACCGGGGAGCTGTTTTTT.

The chain employs TRBV7-3 and TRBJ2-2, with 9 bases aligning to TRBD1. The V gene end was trimmed by 5 bases and the J gene end by 1 base; junction bases not matched to a gene: 5. Germline V gene sequence: CDR1 SGHTA, CDR2 FQGTGA. There are 16 residues in the CDR3. Written as DNA, the CDR3 is TGTGCCAGCAGCCCATGGACAGGGGAGAACACCGGGGAGCTGTTTTTT. Translation: CASSPWTGENTGELFF. The variable domain in full, completed from reference TRBV7-3 and TRBJ2-2, reads GAGVSQTPSNKVTEKGKYVELRCDPISGHTALYWYRQSLGQGPEFLIYFQGTGAADDSGLPNDRFFAVRPEGSVSTLKIQRTERGDSAVYLCASSPWTGENTGELFFGEGSRLTVL.

The genes are TRBV7-9 and TRBJ2-4; TRBD1 matches at 10 bases. V was clipped by 3 bases and J by 7 bases; unmatched bases: 6. The CDR3 contains 15 residues. Germline V CDR1 and CDR2: SEHNR, FQNEAQ (reference sequence). CDR3 protein: CASSFSDRGVNIQYF. CDR3 nucleotide sequence: TGTGCCAGCAGCTTCTCGGACAGGGGGGTGAACATTCAGTACTTC. The variable domain in full, completed from reference TRBV7-9 and TRBJ2-4, reads DTGVSQNPRHKITKRGQNVTFRCDPISEHNRLYWYRQTLGQGPEFLTYFQNEAQLEKSRLLSDRFSAERPKGSFSTLEIQRTEQGDSAMYLCASSFSDRGVNIQYFGAGTRLSVL.

The chain carries TRBV6-2 or TRBV6-3 and TRBJ2-3; 11 bases map to TRBD2. Trimming cost V 6 bases and J 0 bases; bases outside gene matches: 11. Per germline, CDR1 MNHEY and CDR2 SVGEGT. The CDR3 runs 18 residues. CDR3 sequence (DNA): TGTGCCAGCAGCCGCGGGACTAGCGGAAACCCTAGCACAGATACGCAGTATTTT. Residues: CASSRGTSGNPSTDTQYF.

The rearrangement joins TRBV7-6 to TRBJ2-1, with 13 bases that match TRBD2. Trimming cost V 5 bases and J 6 bases; bases outside gene matches: 7. This CDR3 has 16 residues. Germline CDR1 reads SGHVS; CDR2 reads FNYEAQ. CDR3 amino acids: CASSLWTSGSINEQFF. CDR3 nucleotides: TGTGCCAGCAGCCTTTGGACTAGCGGGAGTATCAATGAGCAGTTCTTC.

V and J are TRBV3-1 and TRBJ2-3; D gene uncertain. The CDR3 has 15 amino acids. V was clipped by 3 bases and J by 6 bases, with 16 bases between them. Germline V CDR1 and CDR2: LGHDT, YNNKEL (reference sequence). The CDR3 coding sequence is TGTGCCAGCAGCCAGGTTTACTCCCGAGGCGATACGCAGTATTTT. This translates into CASSQVYSRGDTQYF.

The rearrangement uses TRBV3-1 and TRBJ1-5; D is undetermined. Germline V gives CDR1 LGHDT, CDR2 YNNKEL (reference sequence). V lost 0 bases, J lost 1 base, and 7 bases lay in between. The CDR3 length is 15 residues. The CDR3 spells CASSQDRSSNQPQHF. CDR3 DNA sequence: TGTGCCAGCAGCCAAGATAGGTCCAGCAATCAGCCCCAGCATTTT. The complete variable domain, with remaining parts taken from reference TRBV3-1 and TRBJ1-5, reads DTAVSQTPKYLVTQMGNDKSIKCEQNLGHDTMYWYKQDSKKFLKIMFSYNNKELIINETVPNRFSPKSPDKAHLNLHINSLELGDSAVYFCASSQDRSSNQPQHFGDGTRLSIL.

The CDR3 here is CASSLGTSGAKNIQYF. For the CDR3, the DNA is TGTGCCAGCAGTCTCGGGACTAGCGGGGCCAAAAACATTCAGTACTTC. The J gene is TRBJ2-4, the V gene TRBV27, with 12 bases matching TRBD2. V shed 5 bases, J shed 1 base, and the junction held 3 bases outside the gene matches. The CDR3 runs to 16 residues. Germline loops: CDR1 MNHEY, CDR2 SMNVEV (reference sequence).

The chain employs TRBV5-1 and TRBJ2-1, with TRBD2 as a possible D gene (8 bases). The CDR3 is 15 residues long. The V gene lost 2 bases and the J gene lost 5 bases, with 14 bases spanning the gap. CDR1 and CDR2 from the germline V gene are SGHRS and YFSETQ. Written as DNA, the CDR3 is TGCGCCAGCAGCTTAGTAGCGGGACAGAACAATGAGCAGTTCTTC. It is translated as CASSLVAGQNNEQFF.

The genes are TRBV23-1 and TRBJ2-7, with D unclear. TRBV23-1 is labeled an ORF, and its function is uncertain. V lost 2 bases, J lost 9 bases, and 11 bases lay in between. This CDR3 region has 12 residues. The CDR3 here is CASSQNPPGQYF. The CDR3 bases are TGCGCCAGCAGTCAAAATCCTCCAGGGCAGTACTTC.